The 17 T cell receptor beta chains below were found in one sample sequenced in a study of blood T cell repertoires in COVID-19. Clones were read by immunoSEQ multiplex PCR, and TCRdb kept only the in-frame ones, dropping some. The data hold a few hundred thousand clones, with about 85% observed a single time. Sequenced material: peripheral blood. The source of these receptors is a woman between 45 and 60 years old who had recovered from COVID-19.

The gene calls are TRBV4-1 and TRBJ1-5, with D possibly matching TRBD1 (5 bases). This CDR3 contains 16 residues. Trimming removed 1 base at V and 0 bases at J, with 10 bases between. Germline-derived CDR1 and CDR2 are MGHRA and YSYEKL. CDR3 nucleotides: TGCGCCAGCAGCCAAGTTCCGACAGTTAGCAATCAGCCCCAGCATTTT. Translating gives CASSQVPTVSNQPQHF.

The chain has TRBV5-5 and TRBJ2-1; 11 nucleotides align to TRBD2. The CDR3 loop spans 14 amino acids. Germline CDR1 reads SGHKS; CDR2 reads YYEKEE (reference sequence). Losses at the gene ends were 2 bases for V and 10 bases for J; bases not matched to a gene: 5. The CDR3 DNA sequence: TGTGCCAGCAGCTTTAGCGGGGGGGTGAGAGAGCAGTTCTTC. Amino acid sequence: CASSFSGGVREQFF.

This clone was seen only a few times. The chain employs TRBV30 and TRBJ1-6; 8 nucleotides match TRBD1. Germline V gives CDR1 GTSNPN, CDR2 SVGIG (reference sequence). V lost 3 bases, J lost 7 bases, and 5 bases stayed unmatched. This CDR3 is 14 amino acids long. CDR3 in DNA: TGTGCCTGGAGGGGTAGACAGGGGAATTCACCCCTCCACTTT. This translates into CAWRGRQGNSPLHF.

The rearrangement uses TRBV12-3 or TRBV12-4 and TRBJ2-2, with no clear D. V dropped 7 bases and J dropped 3 bases, with 6 bases sitting between them. CDR3 size: 12 residues. CDR3 coding DNA: TGTGCCAGCACCCCGGACACCGGGGAGCTGTTTTTT. As protein: CASTPDTGELFF.

This clone was detected only once. The chain carries TRBV25-1 and TRBJ2-5, with D possibly TRBD2 on 6 matching bases. The V gene's germline CDR1 is MGHDK and CDR2 SYGVNS. This CDR3 is 14 amino acids long. V was cut by 1 base and J by 3 bases, with 9 bases left in between. Here the CDR3 reads CASSEFRGKETQYF. The DNA for the CDR3 is TGTGCCAGCAGTGAATTCCGGGGGAAAGAGACCCAGTACTTC.

V is TRBV4-1 and J is TRBJ1-2, with 7 bases identical to TRBD1. Unmatched junction bases numbered 11, after V lost 4 bases and J lost 6 bases. The CDR3 has 15 amino acids. CDR1 is MGHRA, CDR2 YSYEKL, per germline. CDR3 residues: CASSPKQGRENGYTF. CDR3 in DNA: TGCGCCAGCAGCCCTAAACAGGGGCGAGAGAATGGCTACACCTTC.

The rearrangement uses TRBV5-5 and TRBJ2-7; the match to TRBD1 covers 9 bases. The CDR3 contains 15 residues. V shed 4 bases and J 0 bases; nucleotides not matched to a gene: 5. Per germline, CDR1 SGHKS and CDR2 YYEKEE (reference sequence). CDR3 DNA: TGTGCCAGCAGCAGCCGGGACAGGGCCTCCTACGAGCAGTACTTC. It translates to CASSSRDRASYEQYF.

The chain combines TRBV28 with TRBJ1-2; D remains ambiguous. This CDR3 has 11 residues. The V gene lost 7 bases and the J gene lost 6 bases, with 9 bases spanning the gap. Germline V lookup: CDR1 MDHEN, CDR2 SYDVKM. The DNA for the CDR3 is TGTGCCAGCAAAGACACCAATGGCTACACCTTC. This encodes CASKDTNGYTF.

The rearrangement links TRBV9 to TRBJ2-1; D may be TRBD1 (6 bases). This CDR3 has 16 residues. CDR1 SGDLS and CDR2 YYNGEE come from the germline V gene. V lost 2 bases, J lost 9 bases, and 21 bases lay in between. This CDR3 is CASSVKWAARGSEQFF. In nucleotides, the CDR3 is TGTGCCAGCAGCGTCAAGTGGGCGGCAAGGGGGAGTGAGCAGTTCTTC.

The chain links TRBV10-3 to TRBJ2-5; TRBD1 matches at 7 bases. The CDR3 has 11 residues. V gave up 7 bases and J gave up 5 bases; unmatched junction bases: 1. Germline V gene lookup returns CDR1 ENHRY and CDR2 SYGVKD. CDR3 sequence (DNA): TGTGCCATCAAGACAGGGGAGACCCAGTACTTC. Translating it yields CAIKTGETQYF.

V gene TRBV2 combines with J gene TRBJ1-2, with D perhaps TRBD1 (5 bases). Trimming left V 6 bases short and J 9 bases short, with 14 bases between. From germline, CDR1 is SNHLY and CDR2 FYNNEI. The CDR3 spans 12 residues. The CDR3, as DNA: TGTGCCAGCAGACTCGCGGGGGAGCGCTACACCTTC. Its translation is CASRLAGERYTF. Combining the CDR3 with reference TRBV2 and TRBJ1-2 gives the whole variable domain EPEVTQTPSHQVTQMGQEVILRCVPISNHLYFYWYRQILGQKVEFLVSFYNNEISEKSEIFDDQFSVERPDGSNFTLKIRSTKLEDSAMYFCASRLAGERYTFGSGTRLTVV.

This chain connects TRBV9 to TRBJ2-1; D is undetermined. Germline CDR1 SGDLS, CDR2 YYNGEE. The V end was cut by 0 bases, the J end by 0 bases, with 7 bases between. The CDR3 spans 15 residues. This CDR3 is CASSVVPSSYNEQFF. CDR3 nucleotide sequence: TGTGCCAGCAGCGTAGTTCCGAGCTCCTACAATGAGCAGTTCTTC.

The rearrangement uses TRBV4-3 and TRBJ2-7; 7 bases fit TRBD1. This CDR3 contains 14 residues. Germline CDR1 reads LGHNA; CDR2 reads YSLEER. The junction had 5 bases not matched to a gene; V was cut back by 4 bases and J by 2 bases. The CDR3 sequence is CASSPEQGAYEQYF. Here the CDR3 DNA reads TGCGCCAGCAGCCCTGAGCAGGGGGCCTACGAGCAGTACTTC.

This clone was recorded a few times. V usage is TRBV30 and J usage is TRBJ1-6; 9 bases line up with TRBD1. With V trimmed by 4 bases and J by 10 bases, 5 bases remained unmatched. Germline CDR1 GTSNPN, CDR2 SVGIG (reference sequence). CDR3 length equals 13 residues. CDR3 region: CAWKGQGRSPLHF. CDR3 in DNA: TGTGCCTGGAAGGGACAGGGACGATCACCCCTCCACTTT.

This chain joins TRBV24-1 and TRBJ2-1; D gene unclear. This CDR3 region has 15 residues. CDR1 is KGHDR and CDR2 is SFDVKD in the germline V gene. V gave up 4 bases and J gave up 7 bases, with 16 bases separating them. In nucleotides, the CDR3 is TGTGCCACCAGTGACCCTCTTACTCCCGGGAATGAGCAGTTCTTC. It codes for CATSDPLTPGNEQFF.

The chain is built from TRBV7-6 and TRBJ1-4; 7 bases map to TRBD1. The germline CDR1 and CDR2 sequences are SGHVS and FNYEAQ. The CDR3 is 18 amino acids. V trimming: 0 bases; J trimming: 2 bases; junction bases outside the gene matches: 9. CDR3 protein: CASSLAPGQSPTNEKLFF. CDR3 DNA: TGTGCCAGCAGCTTAGCTCCGGGACAGTCCCCTACTAATGAAAAACTGTTTTTT.

The chain uses TRBV30 and TRBJ1-2; TRBD1 aligns across 8 bases. Germline lookup yields CDR1 GTSNPN and CDR2 SVGIG (reference sequence). After removal of 2 bases from V and 8 bases from J, the junction contained 10 bases not matched to a gene. The CDR3 sequence is 14 residues long. For the CDR3, the DNA is TGTGCCTGGAGTACTCAGGGGGCGCCGGGCGGCTACACCTTC. Amino acids: CAWSTQGAPGGYTF.